This T cell receptor beta chain was sequenced in a study of T-cell memory formation after mild COVID-19. Study at large: Across donors, TCR clusters were largely donor specific.

From the 5' RACE reads, TCRdb called clonotypes with MiXCR, one entry per CDR3 protein. Among about 270,000 distinct CDR3 sequences listed, more than 15% were seen once. For this clonotype: What it binds is unknown.

Study-wide points: What remained unconfirmed was the SARS-CoV-2 specificity of second-wave clones peaking on day 37. Pre-infection memory harbored some responding clones, suggesting cross-reactive memory joined. The study found balanced CD4/CD8 in clones contracting day 15 to 85 and a CD4+ lean in later expanders.

This CDR3 contains 13 residues. Trimming took off 8 bases at V and 3 bases at J, with 10 bases between the two ends. The germline CDR1 and CDR2 sequences are KGHSH and LQKENI. The chain carries TRBV18 and TRBJ2-2; D gene unclear. This receptor was obtained from a man younger than 30 who had mild COVID-19 (a few samples of this study predate the infection). Cell type and time point are not known. The sequenced sample consisted of PBMCs or a T cell subset sorted from them (not recorded which). The chain's CDR3 is CASRVTDTGELFF. As DNA, the CDR3 is TGTGCCAGCCGAGTAACTGACACCGGGGAGCTGTTTTTT.